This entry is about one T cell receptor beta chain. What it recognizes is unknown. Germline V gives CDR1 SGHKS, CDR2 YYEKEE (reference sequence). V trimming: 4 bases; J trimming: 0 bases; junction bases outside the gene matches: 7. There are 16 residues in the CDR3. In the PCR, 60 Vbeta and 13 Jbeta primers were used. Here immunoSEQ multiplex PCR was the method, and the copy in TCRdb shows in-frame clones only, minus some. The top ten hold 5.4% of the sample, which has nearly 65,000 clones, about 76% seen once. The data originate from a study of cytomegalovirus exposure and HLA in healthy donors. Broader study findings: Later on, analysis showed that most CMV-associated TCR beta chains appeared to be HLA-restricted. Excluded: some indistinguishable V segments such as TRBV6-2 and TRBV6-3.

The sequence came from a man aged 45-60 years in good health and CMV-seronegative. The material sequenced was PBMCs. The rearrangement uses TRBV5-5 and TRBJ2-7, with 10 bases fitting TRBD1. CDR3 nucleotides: TGTGCCAGCAGCCCCGATCGGACAGGGGGCTCCTACGAGCAGTACTTC. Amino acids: CASSPDRTGGSYEQYF. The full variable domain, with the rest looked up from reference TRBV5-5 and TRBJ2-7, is DAGVTQSPTHLIKTRGQQVTLRCSPISGHKSVSWYQQVLGQGPQFIFQYYEKEERGRGNFPDRFSARQFPNYSSELNVNALLLGDSALYLCASSPDRTGGSYEQYFGPGTRLTVT.